A single sample gave rise to the 26 T cell receptor beta chains below, sequenced in a study of identical twins. A single record per CDR3 protein comes from TCRdb applying MiXCR to the 5' RACE reads. The sample contains about 730,000 distinct CDR3 sequences, approximately 22% of which appear only once. This sample also appeared in a second study, on T cells expressing NK-cell markers.

Sequencing was done on a sample of PBMCs. The source of these receptors is a woman aged 18 to 35 in good health.

In its sample, this clonotype was seen many times. The chain combines TRBV20-1 with TRBJ1-1, with D maybe TRBD1 (5 bases). The CDR3 is 13 amino acids. Germline assignment: CDR1 DFQATT and CDR2 SNEGSKA (reference sequence). V gave up 1 base and J gave up 1 base, with 7 bases separating them. CDR3 DNA sequence: TGCAGTGCTAGAGCGACAGCGAACACTGAAGCTTTCTTT. Translation: CSARATANTEAFF.

This clonotype was recorded a few times. V gene TRBV7-9 combines with J gene TRBJ1-6; no clear D. V shed 5 bases and J shed 12 bases, with 11 bases lying between them. CDR3 length: 12 residues. Per germline, CDR1 SEHNR and CDR2 FQNEAQ (reference sequence). The CDR3 is CASSGVLLPLHF. The CDR3 DNA reads as TGTGCCAGCAGCGGGGTTTTATTACCCCTCCACTTT.

The rearrangement links TRBV6-1 to TRBJ2-7; TRBD2 aligns across 7 bases. J lost 0 bases, V lost 6 bases, and 11 bases had no gene match. CDR3 length equals 16 residues. The germline V gene encodes CDR1 MNHNS and CDR2 SASEGT. In nucleotides, the CDR3 is TGTGCCAGCAGCGACCTCATGGGCGGGAGCTCCTACGAGCAGTACTTC. As protein: CASSDLMGGSSYEQYF.

This clonotype was observed a few times. The rearrangement uses TRBV20-1 and TRBJ1-5; D perhaps matches TRBD1 (5 bases). The germline CDR1 and CDR2 sequences are DFQATT and SNEGSKA (reference sequence). V was cut by 3 bases and J by 7 bases, with 13 bases left in between. This CDR3 has 13 amino acids. The CDR3 loop is CSARGGGGQPQHF. CDR3 DNA: TGCAGTGCTAGGGGTGGGGGAGGCCAGCCCCAGCATTTT.

This clonotype was counted at least ten times. The genes are TRBV7-2 and TRBJ2-7; D is ambiguous. Germline V CDR1 and CDR2: SGHTA, FQGNSA. The CDR3 has 12 residues. The ends were cut back, 3 bases at V and 3 bases at J, with 6 bases in the middle. CDR3 residues: CASSFDDYEQYF. The CDR3 DNA reads as TGTGCCAGCAGCTTTGATGACTACGAGCAGTACTTC.

This clonotype was detected a few times. The chain links TRBV6-5 to TRBJ2-1; 9 bases align to TRBD2. CDR1 MNHEY and CDR2 SVGAGI come from the germline V gene. The V segment lost 3 bases and the J segment 4 bases; nucleotides outside the gene matches: 4. There are 15 residues in the CDR3. The CDR3 DNA sequence: TGTGCCAGCAGTTATTCAGCGGGGGGATACAATGAGCAGTTCTTC. Translating gives CASSYSAGGYNEQFF.

The table lists this clonotype with a few counts. The rearrangement uses TRBV29-1 and TRBJ2-7; a weak D match, TRBD2 (6 bases). Trimming pared 6 bases from V and 0 bases from J, leaving 18 bases between. Germline loops: CDR1 SQVTM, CDR2 ANQGSEA. This CDR3 is 15 amino acids long. The CDR3 sequence is CSVPGWRGGSYEQYF. The DNA for the CDR3 is TGCAGCGTCCCAGGGTGGCGGGGTGGCTCCTACGAGCAGTACTTC.

Concerning this clonotype itself: One junction end disagrees with the germline gene, perhaps due to a read error. This rearrangement joins TRBV7-7 to TRBJ2-1; 12 nucleotides agree with TRBD2. CDR3 length: 19 residues. From germline, CDR1 is SSHAT and CDR2 FNYEAQ (reference sequence). This chain's CDR3 is CASSSTPKRASGGDNEQFF. CDR3 DNA sequence: TGTGCTAGCAGCAGCACCCCAAAACGGGCTAGCGGGGGGGACAATGAGCAGTTCTTC.

This clonotype was counted only a few times. The chain links TRBV7-9 to TRBJ1-1, with unresolved D. Germline loops: CDR1 SEHNR, CDR2 FQNEAQ (reference sequence). Deletions cut 8 bases from V and 4 bases from J, with 5 bases between. There are 10 residues in the CDR3. CDR3 loop: CASWGTEAFF. The CDR3 bases are TGTGCCAGCTGGGGCACTGAAGCTTTCTTT.

This clonotype was detected a few times. The chain uses TRBV20-1 and TRBJ2-3; D call uncertain. CDR1 is DFQATT, CDR2 SNEGSKA, per germline (reference sequence). The CDR3 runs 11 residues. Trimming shortened V by 0 bases and J by 7 bases, and 5 bases separated the two germline ends. CDR3 amino acids: CSARDVNTQYF. The CDR3 bases are TGCAGTGCTAGAGATGTGAATACGCAGTATTTT.

This chain joins TRBV7-2 and TRBJ1-1; no clear D. Between the trimmed V and J ends, which lost 7 bases and 4 bases, there was a span of 13 bases. This CDR3 comprises 13 residues. Germline CDR1 is SGHTA and CDR2 is FQGNSA. CDR3 coding DNA: TGTGCCAGCACCAGGTTGGTAGGCACTGAAGCTTTCTTT. It codes for CASTRLVGTEAFF. Looking up the rest from reference TRBV7-2 and TRBJ1-1 gives the full variable domain: GAGVSQSPSNKVTEKGKDVELRCDPISGHTALYWYRQSLGQGLEFLIYFQGNSAPDKSGLPSDRFSAERTGGSVSTLTIQRTQQEDSAVYLCASTRLVGTEAFFGQGTRLTVV.

The sample holds a few counts of this clonotype. The junction departs from germline at one end; a sequencing error may be responsible. J is TRBJ1-5 and V is TRBV12-3 or TRBV12-4; 9 nucleotides line up with TRBD1. The CDR3 is 15 residues long. DNA for the CDR3: TGTGCCAGCAGGGTTACAGGGGGCAGCACTCAGCCCCAGCATTTT. This translates into CASRVTGGSTQPQHF.

The CDR3 spells CSARDRVYEETQYF. For the CDR3, the DNA is TGCAGTGCTAGAGATCGGGTGTATGAAGAGACCCAGTACTTC. The gene calls are TRBV20-1 and TRBJ2-5; unclear D gene. CDR1 DFQATT and CDR2 SNEGSKA come from the germline V gene (reference sequence). This CDR3 has 14 amino acids. V was shortened by 0 bases and J by 3 bases, with 11 bases between the two germline ends.

The rearrangement links TRBV4-3 to TRBJ2-2; 11 nucleotides agree with TRBD2. Germline V gene sequence: CDR1 LGHNA, CDR2 YSLEER. V was clipped by 0 bases and J by 5 bases; unmatched bases: 5. This CDR3 contains 17 residues. The CDR3 reads CASSQDLAGGLTGELFF. As DNA, the CDR3 is TGCGCCAGCAGCCAAGATCTAGCGGGAGGACTGACCGGGGAGCTGTTTTTT.

The genes are TRBV20-1 and TRBJ2-5; maybe TRBD1 (5 bases). Germline-derived CDR1 and CDR2 are DFQATT and SNEGSKA (reference sequence). V was pared by 3 bases and J by 1 base, with 12 bases between. This CDR3 has 14 residues. In DNA, the CDR3 is TGCAGTGCTAGGGTCACAGGACGCCAAGAGACCCAGTACTTC. Translation: CSARVTGRQETQYF.

This clonotype was observed a handful of times. J is TRBJ2-7 and V is TRBV10-3, with 10 bases that match TRBD2. V shed 2 bases and J 2 bases; nucleotides not matched to a gene: 0. The CDR3 totals 14 residues. The germline V gene encodes CDR1 ENHRY and CDR2 SYGVKD. Here the CDR3 DNA reads TGTGCCATCAGTGAGACTAGCGGGACCTACGAGCAGTACTTC. Translated: CAISETSGTYEQYF.

CDR3 coding DNA: TGTGCCAGCAGCTTTCGGGCTAGCGGGAACAATGAGCAGTTCTTC. Protein sequence: CASSFRASGNNEQFF. The chain uses TRBV7-2 and TRBJ2-1, with 9 bases fitting TRBD2. V shed 3 bases and J 5 bases; nucleotides not matched to a gene: 5. Germline-derived CDR1 and CDR2 are SGHTA and FQGNSA. The CDR3 is 15 amino acids. The variable domain in full, with the rest retrieved from reference TRBV7-2 and TRBJ2-1, is GAGVSQSPSNKVTEKGKDVELRCDPISGHTALYWYRQSLGQGLEFLIYFQGNSAPDKSGLPSDRFSAERTGGSVSTLTIQRTQQEDSAVYLCASSFRASGNNEQFFGPGTRLTVL.

This clonotype was observed a few times. The chain employs TRBV20-1 and TRBJ2-1, with 7 bases matching TRBD2. J lost 2 bases, V lost 1 base, and 5 bases had no gene match. Germline values: CDR1 DFQATT, CDR2 SNEGSKA (reference sequence). This CDR3 contains 15 residues. Here the CDR3 reads CSARGVLAAYNEQFF. The CDR3 DNA follows: TGCAGTGCTAGAGGGGTGCTAGCGGCCTACAATGAGCAGTTCTTC.

This clonotype was counted at least ten times. This chain uses TRBV7-9 with TRBJ2-5, with 8 positions matching TRBD2. Germline V gene lookup returns CDR1 SEHNR and CDR2 FQNEAQ (reference sequence). V was pared by 6 bases and J by 2 bases, with 8 bases of the junction left unmatched. CDR3 size: 15 residues. The CDR3 spells CASRRLARTQETQYF. CDR3 nucleotide sequence: TGTGCCAGCAGAAGACTAGCGAGGACGCAAGAGACCCAGTACTTC.

This clonotype was detected a few times. V is TRBV11-2 and J is TRBJ2-1; 8 bases fit TRBD1. Germline values: CDR1 SGHAT, CDR2 FQNNGV. The CDR3 totals 15 residues. Trimming at V came to 3 bases and at J to 8 bases, leaving 9 bases not matched to a gene. CDR3 residues: CASSFGTGNPDEQFF. The CDR3 DNA follows: TGTGCCAGCAGCTTCGGGACAGGCAATCCGGATGAGCAGTTCTTC.

This clonotype has a handful of counts. The J gene is TRBJ2-1, the V gene TRBV19; D unclear. From germline, CDR1 is LNHDA and CDR2 SQIVND (reference sequence). The V end was cut by 5 bases, the J end by 4 bases, with 12 bases between. The CDR3 totals 14 residues. DNA for the CDR3: TGTGCCAGTAGTCCTAGGGCGGCATACAATGAGCAGTTCTTC. This translates into CASSPRAAYNEQFF.

In this sample, this clonotype turned up a few times. This chain joins TRBV20-1 and TRBJ2-1; unclear D gene. V was pared by 4 bases and J by 8 bases, with 12 bases between. The CDR3 runs 12 residues. Germline V gene lookup returns CDR1 DFQATT and CDR2 SNEGSKA (reference sequence). The CDR3 DNA reads TGCAGTGCTATCTCCTCTGGCGATGAGCAGTTCTTC. Its protein product is CSAISSGDEQFF.

This chain uses TRBV10-3 with TRBJ1-5, with a tentative D call TRBD1 (6 bases). CDR3 length: 13 residues. Germline CDR1 and CDR2: ENHRY and SYGVKD. V was cut by 7 bases and J by 4 bases, with 11 bases left in between. The CDR3 coding sequence is TGTGCCATCAAGGACAGTGAAAATCAGCCCCAGCATTTT. It specifies CAIKDSENQPQHF.

DNA of the CDR3: TGTGCCATCACCGACCGGGCAGGTACGGATGAGCAGTTCTTC. This sequence encodes CAITDRAGTDEQFF. V gene TRBV6-1 combines with J gene TRBJ2-1; D gene unclear. The CDR3 runs 14 residues. Germline loops: CDR1 MNHNS, CDR2 SASEGT. V was clipped by 10 bases and J by 8 bases, with 21 bases between them.

This clonotype was observed many times. The genes are TRBV7-8 and TRBJ2-7; no clear D. Trimming stripped 0 bases from V and 2 bases from J, with 8 bases between. Looked up from germline, CDR1 is SGHVS and CDR2 is FQNEAQ. CDR3 length: 14 residues. The CDR3 sequence is CASSLAMAPYEQYF. The CDR3 DNA is TGTGCCAGCAGCTTAGCGATGGCACCCTACGAGCAGTACTTC.

A few counts support this clonotype. The chain links TRBV7-9 to TRBJ1-1; D is uncertain. CDR3 size: 13 residues. V was cut by 1 base and J by 7 bases, with 10 bases left in between. Germline loops: CDR1 SEHNR, CDR2 FQNEAQ (reference sequence). In DNA form, the CDR3 reads TGTGCCAGCAGCTTAGTCTCCTCACTTGAAGCTTTCTTT. Translated: CASSLVSSLEAFF.